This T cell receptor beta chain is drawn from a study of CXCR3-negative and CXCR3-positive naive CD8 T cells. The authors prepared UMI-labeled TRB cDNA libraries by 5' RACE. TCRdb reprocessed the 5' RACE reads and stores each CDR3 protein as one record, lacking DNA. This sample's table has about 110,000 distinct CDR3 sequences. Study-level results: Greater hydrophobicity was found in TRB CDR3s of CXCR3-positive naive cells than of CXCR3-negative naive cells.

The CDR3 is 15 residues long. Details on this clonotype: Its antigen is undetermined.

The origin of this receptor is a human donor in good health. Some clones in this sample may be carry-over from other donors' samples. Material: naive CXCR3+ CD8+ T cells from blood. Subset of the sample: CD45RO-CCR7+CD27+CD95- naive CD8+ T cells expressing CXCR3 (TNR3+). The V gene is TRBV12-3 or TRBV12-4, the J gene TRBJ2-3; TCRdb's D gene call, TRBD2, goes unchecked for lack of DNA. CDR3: CASSFLAGGPGTQYF.